Listed here are 30 T cell receptor beta chains from one sample, sequenced in a study of early T cells in non-severe SARS-CoV-2 infection. Each CDR3 protein gets one entry after TCRdb re-called the 5' RACE reads with MiXCR. Here the sample spans 60,000 or so distinct CDR3 sequences, 8.9% being singletons. Sequenced sample: whole blood. These TCRs come from an adult who was a healthcare worker with PCR-confirmed SARS-CoV-2 infection or an uninfected control (not recorded which).

The V and J genes are TRBV20-1 and TRBJ1-4, with 7 positions matching TRBD1. The germline V gene encodes CDR1 DFQATT and CDR2 SNEGSKA (reference sequence). Losses at the gene ends were 4 bases for V and 7 bases for J; bases not matched to a gene: 3. This CDR3 has 12 residues. In nucleotides, the CDR3 is TGCAGTGCTACGTACAGGGGTGAAAAACTGTTTTTT. As protein: CSATYRGEKLFF.

The chain is built from TRBV2 and TRBJ1-2; no clear D gene. V gave up 1 base and J gave up 0 bases, with 9 bases separating them. Germline V gives CDR1 SNHLY, CDR2 FYNNEI. CDR3 length: 15 residues. CDR3 DNA sequence: TGTGCCAGCAGTGAAGGCGGGTATCCTAACTATGGCTACACCTTC. Translated, it gives CASSEGGYPNYGYTF.

V usage is TRBV20-1 and J usage is TRBJ1-6, with D possibly matching TRBD1 (6 bases). The CDR3 totals 13 residues. The V gene's germline CDR1 is DFQATT and CDR2 SNEGSKA (reference sequence). V was shortened by 6 bases and J by 9 bases, with 15 bases between the two germline ends. CDR3 protein: CSAEQGNVSPLHF. CDR3 in DNA: TGCAGTGCGGAACAGGGTAACGTTTCACCCCTCCACTTT.

In the case of this clonotype: Just one base apart from a much larger clone, this may be a read error. V gene TRBV25-1 combines with J gene TRBJ1-2; D is unclear. This CDR3 region has 13 residues. CDR1 is MGHDK and CDR2 is SYGVNS in the germline V gene. Trimming shortened V by 4 bases and J by 4 bases, and 10 bases separated the two germline ends. CDR3 DNA: TGTGCCAGCAGTGTGGCAGCCTTCTATGGCTACACCTTC. Protein product: CASSVAAFYGYTF.

This clonotype has ten or more counts. This chain links TRBV6-2 or TRBV6-3 with TRBJ1-2, with a tentative D call TRBD1 (5 bases). With 0 bases removed from V and 5 bases from J, the gap between germline ends came to 13 bases. Germline V gene lookup returns CDR1 MNHEY and CDR2 SVGEGT. The CDR3 is 15 amino acids. This chain's CDR3 is CASSYSAGGLYGYTF. The CDR3, as DNA: TGTGCCAGCAGTTACTCTGCGGGGGGTCTGTATGGCTACACCTTC.

This clonotype was counted many times. The chain has TRBV7-9 and TRBJ2-3; 12 positions match TRBD2. Per the germline V gene, CDR1 is SEHNR and CDR2 is FQNEAQ (reference sequence). The trim removed 5 bases at V and 3 bases at J, leaving 12 bases unmatched. The CDR3 has 18 amino acids. The CDR3 region has the DNA TGTGCCAGCAGCCCCCCCTTCCGACTAGCGGGAGTAACAGATACGCAGTATTTT. Protein sequence: CASSPPFRLAGVTDTQYF.

The CDR3 region has the DNA TGTGCCAGCAGCCGGACAGGGCGCACAGATACGCAGTATTTT. Its protein product is CASSRTGRTDTQYF. The rearrangement joins TRBV7-2 to TRBJ2-3; 8 bases agree with TRBD1. The germline V gene has CDR1 SGHTA and CDR2 FQGNSA. Germline trimming cut 5 bases from V and 1 base from J; bases unmatched to any gene: 2. The CDR3 runs 14 residues.

This clonotype was seen only a few times. The V and J genes are TRBV29-1 and TRBJ1-5; 9 bases fit TRBD1. Unmatched junction bases numbered 6, after V lost 4 bases and J lost 5 bases. This CDR3 has 14 amino acids. In germline, CDR1 is SQVTM, CDR2 ANQGSEA. The CDR3 here is CSVVTGGRDQPQHF. The CDR3 DNA reads as TGCAGCGTTGTCACAGGGGGCCGGGATCAGCCCCAGCATTTT.

This clonotype was recorded at least ten times. The chain links TRBV15 to TRBJ2-6, with 8 bases matching TRBD2. The ends lost 6 bases at V and 4 bases at J; junction bases unmatched: 8. The CDR3 consists of 16 residues. CDR1 LNHNV and CDR2 YYDKDF come from the germline V gene (reference sequence). This CDR3 reads CATSPGAGAGANVLTF. The CDR3 DNA reads TGTGCCACCAGTCCCGGAGCGGGGGCCGGGGCCAACGTCCTGACTTTC.

In its sample, this clonotype was seen many times. The chain combines TRBV20-1 with TRBJ2-5; the D gene is possibly TRBD2 (7 bases). Germline V lookup: CDR1 DFQATT, CDR2 SNEGSKA (reference sequence). The CDR3 spans 15 residues. The ends were cut back, 6 bases at V and 6 bases at J, with 23 bases in the middle. CDR3 protein: CSARGGLSTLQTQYF. The CDR3, as DNA: TGCAGTGCAAGGGGGGGACTTTCGACCCTCCAGACCCAGTACTTC.

The sample holds many counts of this clonotype. J is TRBJ1-3 and V is TRBV4-2; 10 bases map to TRBD1. The CDR3 has 16 amino acids. The germline CDR1 and CDR2 sequences are LGHNA and YNFKEQ. V gave up 3 bases and J gave up 4 bases; unmatched junction bases: 6. CDR3 in amino acids: CASSHSDRGRGNTIYF. The CDR3 nucleotides read TGTGCCAGCAGCCATTCGGACAGGGGGAGAGGAAACACCATATATTTT.

In this sample, this clonotype turned up many times. V is TRBV28 and J is TRBJ2-2; a weak D match, TRBD1 (6 bases). V was clipped by 9 bases and J by 0 bases, with 11 bases between them. The CDR3 runs to 14 residues. CDR1 MDHEN and CDR2 SYDVKM come from the germline V gene. The CDR3 nucleotides read TGTGCCAGTACGGACAGTGCGAACACCGGGGAGCTGTTTTTT. Residues: CASTDSANTGELFF.

The V call is TRBV29-1, the J call TRBJ1-1, with D hard to call. This CDR3 is built from 13 residues. Looked up from germline, CDR1 is SQVTM and CDR2 is ANQGSEA. Trimming took 7 bases from V and 4 from J, leaving 16 bases between them. Written as DNA, the CDR3 is TGCAGCGCTGTGTCGAGCCTGGGCACTGAAGCTTTCTTT. Translated: CSAVSSLGTEAFF.

This clonotype was recorded at least ten times. The gene calls are TRBV7-2 and TRBJ2-3; no clear D gene. The CDR3 loop spans 13 amino acids. Germline V lookup: CDR1 SGHTA, CDR2 FQGNSA. Trimming took 4 bases from V and 5 from J, leaving 10 bases between them. Here the CDR3 reads CASSSHPLDTQYF. The CDR3, as DNA: TGTGCCAGCAGCTCCCATCCCCTAGATACGCAGTATTTT.

In this sample, this clonotype turned up a few times. This chain uses TRBV7-6 with TRBJ1-1; no reliable D call. In germline, CDR1 is SGHVS, CDR2 FNYEAQ. The CDR3 covers 16 residues. V dropped 3 bases and J dropped 1 base, with 15 bases sitting between them. CDR3 nucleotide sequence: TGTGCCAGCAGCTTTGGCAGCCATAACTCGAACACTGAAGCTTTCTTT. Residues: CASSFGSHNSNTEAFF.

This clonotype was observed at least ten times. The chain links TRBV25-1 to TRBJ2-7, with 8 bases aligning to TRBD2. CDR3 length: 12 residues. After removal of 5 bases from V and 5 bases from J, the junction contained 2 bases not matched to a gene. Germline V gives CDR1 MGHDK, CDR2 SYGVNS. The CDR3 sequence is CASSPGGDEQYF. CDR3 nucleotide sequence: TGTGCCAGCAGTCCGGGGGGGGACGAGCAGTACTTC.

This clonotype was seen only a few times. V gene TRBV27 combines with J gene TRBJ2-2; D assignment may be TRBD1 or TRBD2 (5 bases each). This CDR3 spans 14 amino acids. Germline V gene data show CDR1 as MNHEY and CDR2 as SMNVEV (reference sequence). V lost 7 bases, J lost 7 bases, and 16 bases lay in between. The CDR3 loop reads CASKFQGEGGELFF. In DNA, the CDR3 is TGTGCCAGCAAATTTCAGGGAGAGGGCGGGGAGCTGTTTTTT.

The CDR3 loop is CASGGTGTSGILETQYF. DNA of the CDR3: TGTGCCAGCGGGGGGACCGGGACTAGCGGGATTTTAGAGACCCAGTACTTC. This chain joins TRBV2 and TRBJ2-5; 13 bases are a match to TRBD2. This CDR3 has 17 amino acids. Per the germline V gene, CDR1 is SNHLY and CDR2 is FYNNEI. Unmatched junction bases numbered 13, after V lost 8 bases and J lost 4 bases.

This clonotype appeared a few times. V is TRBV7-8 and J is TRBJ1-2; maybe TRBD1 (5 bases). V was cut by 7 bases and J by 2 bases, with 20 bases left in between. Germline V CDR1 and CDR2: SGHVS, FQNEAQ. CDR3 length equals 16 residues. The CDR3 is CASKLSGSGTNYGYTF. CDR3 DNA sequence: TGTGCCAGCAAACTCAGCGGGTCCGGGACCAACTATGGCTACACCTTC.

This clonotype was counted at least ten times. The chain is built from TRBV3-1 and TRBJ2-3, with TRBD2 matching 12 bases. Germline V lookup: CDR1 LGHDT, CDR2 YNNKEL (reference sequence). This CDR3 comprises 14 residues. Trimming removed 4 bases from V and 4 bases from J; junction bases left unmatched: 0. As DNA, the CDR3 is TGTGCCAGCAGCCGACTAGCGGGAGCAGATACGCAGTATTTT. It codes for CASSRLAGADTQYF.

The chain joins TRBV12-5 to TRBJ2-1; 10 bases agree with TRBD1. CDR3 length: 15 amino acids. Germline V gene sequence: CDR1 LGHNT, CDR2 FRNRAP. V shed 7 bases and J 4 bases; nucleotides not matched to a gene: 7. For the CDR3, the DNA is TGTGCTAGTGTCGCCGGGGACAGGGGTTACAATGAGCAGTTCTTC. Protein: CASVAGDRGYNEQFF.

A note on this clonotype: Given a much more abundant clone one base away, this may be a read error. The chain joins TRBV7-2 to TRBJ2-7; 7 nucleotides line up with TRBD2. Germline V lookup: CDR1 SGHTA, CDR2 FQGNSA. V was pared by 1 base and J by 5 bases, with 11 bases of the junction left unmatched. The CDR3 is 16 residues long. In DNA, the CDR3 is TGTGCCAGCAGCTTAGTTGCGGGAGCCAATTTGAACGAGCAGTACTTC. This translates into CASSLVAGANLNEQYF.

This clonotype was detected ten times or more. The gene calls are TRBV12-5 and TRBJ2-1; no definite D call. The CDR3 runs to 14 residues. V was trimmed by 0 bases and J by 6 bases, leaving 9 bases between them. Germline CDR1 reads LGHNT; CDR2 reads FRNRAP. The CDR3 loop reads CASGLVRRGNEQFF. In DNA, the CDR3 is TGTGCTAGTGGTTTGGTACGAAGAGGCAATGAGCAGTTCTTC.

In its sample, this clonotype was seen a few times. This chain links TRBV5-1 with TRBJ2-7; the D is unclear. This CDR3 spans 12 amino acids. Per the germline V gene, CDR1 is SGHRS and CDR2 is YFSETQ. V was shortened by 2 bases and J by 3 bases, with 6 bases between the two germline ends. As DNA, the CDR3 is TGCGCCAGCAGCTTTGACTTCTACGAGCAGTACTTC. As protein: CASSFDFYEQYF.

This sequence joins TRBV4-3 and TRBJ2-1; D not resolved. This CDR3 is 14 amino acids long. V lost 1 base and J lost 3, with 7 bases in between. CDR1 and CDR2 (germline): LGHNA, YSLEER. The CDR3 is CASSQVSDYNEQFF. The CDR3 coding sequence is TGCGCCAGCAGCCAAGTCTCTGACTACAATGAGCAGTTCTTC.

This clonotype was picked up a small number of times. The V call is TRBV9, the J call TRBJ2-2; 7 bases map to TRBD1. The CDR3 has 15 amino acids. The J segment lost 1 base and the V segment lost 3 bases, leaving 3 bases of the junction unmatched. Germline CDR1 reads SGDLS; CDR2 reads YYNGEE. Here the CDR3 reads CASSEGAGNTGELFF. The CDR3 region has the DNA TGTGCCAGCAGCGAGGGGGCCGGGAACACCGGGGAGCTGTTTTTT.

This clonotype was detected many times. V and J are TRBV3-1 and TRBJ1-1, with TRBD1 as a possible D gene (5 bases). The CDR3 loop spans 12 amino acids. The ends were cut back, 3 bases at V and 6 bases at J, with 8 bases in the middle. Germline CDR1 reads LGHDT; CDR2 reads YNNKEL (reference sequence). CDR3 region: CASSHWGSEAFF. The DNA for the CDR3 is TGTGCCAGCAGCCATTGGGGCTCTGAAGCTTTCTTT. Drawing the rest from reference TRBV3-1 and TRBJ1-1, the complete variable domain is DTAVSQTPKYLVTQMGNDKSIKCEQNLGHDTMYWYKQDSKKFLKIMFSYNNKELIINETVPNRFSPKSPDKAHLNLHINSLELGDSAVYFCASSHWGSEAFFGQGTRLTVV.

In this sample, this clonotype turned up many times. The CDR3 loop is CASSFRQASYEQYF. The CDR3 nucleotides are TGTGCCAGCAGTTTTCGACAGGCCTCCTACGAGCAGTACTTC. The chain is built from TRBV12-3 or TRBV12-4 and TRBJ2-7, with D tentatively TRBD1 (6 bases). The V end lost 3 bases, the J end lost 0 bases, and 9 bases lay between the germline ends. The CDR3 is made up of 14 amino acids.

The chain links TRBV5-6 to TRBJ2-6; D might be TRBD2 (6 bases). The CDR3 is made up of 18 amino acids. V was shortened by 4 bases and J by 4 bases, with 21 bases between the two germline ends. The germline V gene has CDR1 SGHDT and CDR2 YYEEEE. This CDR3 reads CASSPGGVVAYGANVLTF. In DNA, the CDR3 is TGTGCCAGCAGCCCCGGCGGGGTGGTAGCTTACGGGGCCAACGTCCTGACTTTC.

There are many counts of this clonotype. This chain links TRBV6-5 with TRBJ2-3, with D unclear. Germline V CDR1 and CDR2: MNHEY, SVGAGI. V was cut by 6 bases and J by 4 bases, with 11 bases left in between. The CDR3 totals 13 residues. The CDR3 sequence: CASRTLNADTQYF. The CDR3 nucleotides read TGTGCCAGCAGGACCCTTAATGCAGATACGCAGTATTTT.